These 13 T cell receptor beta chains share one sample of origin, sequenced in a study of technical replicates of blood from a handful of donors (dated by TCRdb to 2016 to 2017). Library prep was done by the immunoSEQ multiplex PCR assay. TCRdb carries this immuneACCESS record with in-frame sequences only. Its versions omit some clonotypes, under half of them owing to an unresolved V gene in the studies checked, with the rest unexplained. This sample holds around 92,000 clones; approximately 94% were observed only once. The biggest ten clones account for 0.2% to 0.25% of the sample. The source material was T cells isolated from PBMCs. The receptors here all came from a human donor in good health.

The rearrangement uses TRBV2 and TRBJ1-2, with 8 bases identical to TRBD1. Germline trimming cut 3 bases from V and 4 bases from J; bases unmatched to any gene: 4. Germline CDR1 reads SNHLY; CDR2 reads FYNNEI. This CDR3 contains 14 residues. The DNA for the CDR3 is TGTGCCAGCAGTGAGGGACAGGAGATCTATGGCTACACCTTC. Encoded protein: CASSEGQEIYGYTF.

The CDR3 nucleotides are TGTGCCAGCAGAAGGACAGTGAACACTGAAGCTTTCTTT. This sequence encodes CASRRTVNTEAFF. This rearrangement joins TRBV28 to TRBJ1-1; D possibly corresponds to TRBD1 (6 bases). Germline values: CDR1 MDHEN, CDR2 SYDVKM. The length of the CDR3 is 13 residues. Trimming removed 6 bases from V and 0 bases from J, with 8 bases in between. Drawing the rest from reference TRBV28 and TRBJ1-1, the complete variable domain is DVKVTQSSRYLVKRTGEKVFLECVQDMDHENMFWYRQDPGLGLRLIYFSYDVKMKEKGDIPEGYSVSREKKERFSLILESASTNQTSMYLCASRRTVNTEAFFGQGTRLTVV.

The genes are TRBV15 and TRBJ2-5; D perhaps matches TRBD1 (5 bases). V lost 0 bases to trimming and J lost 1 base, with 12 bases between them. Germline loops: CDR1 LNHNV, CDR2 YYDKDF (reference sequence). This CDR3 comprises 16 residues. CDR3 in DNA: TGTGCCACCAGCAGAGAGCGCAGGGTAGCCCAAGAGACCCAGTACTTC. Its translation: CATSRERRVAQETQYF.

The chain combines TRBV19 with TRBJ2-3; TRBD2 aligns across 7 bases. Germline V gene data show CDR1 as LNHDA and CDR2 as SQIVND (reference sequence). The CDR3 sequence is 15 residues long. With 6 bases clipped from V and 6 bases from J, the junction kept 12 bases outside the gene matches. The CDR3: CASSPGRGVGDTQYF. In DNA form, the CDR3 reads TGTGCCAGTAGCCCGGGACGGGGGGTGGGGGATACGCAGTATTTT.

The V gene is TRBV12-1, the J gene TRBJ1-5; the D call in the table, TRBD1, was not verified against the DNA. TRBV12-1 is annotated as a pseudogene. This CDR3 is built from 16 residues. The CDR3 sequence is CASSPGQGKNNQPQHF. For the CDR3, the DNA is TGTGCCAGCAGCCCCGGACAGGGGAAAAACAATCAGCCCCAGCATTTT.

The rearrangement uses TRBV9 and TRBJ2-7, with 7 bases aligning to TRBD1. Trimming took 3 bases from V and 6 from J; bases not matched to a gene: 12. The CDR3 is 15 residues long. Germline V gene lookup returns CDR1 SGDLS and CDR2 YYNGEE. The CDR3 sequence is CASSATARQGSEQYF. The CDR3 DNA is TGTGCCAGCAGCGCTACAGCGAGACAGGGAAGCGAGCAGTACTTC. The full variable domain, with the rest looked up from reference TRBV9 and TRBJ2-7, is DSGVTQTPKHLITATGQRVTLRCSPRSGDLSVYWYQQSLDQGLQFLIQYYNGEERAKGNILERFSAQQFPDLHSELNLSSLELGDSALYFCASSATARQGSEQYFGPGTRLTVT.

The V and J genes are TRBV19 and TRBJ2-5; 8 positions agree with TRBD1. CDR1 is LNHDA and CDR2 is SQIVND in the germline V gene (reference sequence). The CDR3 covers 13 residues. Unmatched junction bases numbered 5, after V lost 6 bases and J lost 5 bases. The CDR3, as DNA: TGTGCCAGTAGCCTCGACAGGGGTGAGACCCAGTACTTC. This encodes CASSLDRGETQYF.

V is TRBV5-5 and J is TRBJ2-3; 9 bases agree with TRBD2. After removal of 2 bases from V and 4 bases from J, the junction contained 8 bases not matched to a gene. Germline V CDR1 and CDR2: SGHKS, YYEKEE (reference sequence). This CDR3 has 16 amino acids. CDR3 residues: CASSFRGSGSPDTQYF. The CDR3 DNA reads as TGTGCCAGCAGCTTTCGGGGTAGCGGGAGCCCAGATACGCAGTATTTT.

The chain combines TRBV9 with TRBJ2-5; 9 bases map to TRBD2. Germline V gene lookup returns CDR1 SGDLS and CDR2 YYNGEE. This CDR3 has 15 amino acids. Germline trimming cut 0 bases from V and 4 bases from J; bases unmatched to any gene: 4. The CDR3 DNA reads as TGTGCCAGCAGCGTAGAAGCGGGGGGAGCAGAGACCCAGTACTTC. It specifies CASSVEAGGAETQYF. Combining the CDR3 with reference TRBV9 and TRBJ2-5 gives the whole variable domain DSGVTQTPKHLITATGQRVTLRCSPRSGDLSVYWYQQSLDQGLQFLIQYYNGEERAKGNILERFSAQQFPDLHSELNLSSLELGDSALYFCASSVEAGGAETQYFGPGTRLLVL.

CDR3 bases: TGCGCCAGCAGCTTGGCGGGGATCGGTTATTCACCCCTCCACTTT. Protein product: CASSLAGIGYSPLHF. The rearrangement joins TRBV5-1 to TRBJ1-6; D is unresolved. The germline V and J ends were trimmed by 0 bases and 8 bases, with 12 bases remaining between them. Germline V gene data show CDR1 as SGHRS and CDR2 as YFSETQ. The CDR3 is 15 residues long. Drawing the rest from reference TRBV5-1 and TRBJ1-6, the complete variable domain is KAGVTQTPRYLIKTRGQQVTLSCSPISGHRSVSWYQQTPGQGLQFLFEYFSETQRNKGNFPGRFSGRQFSNSRSEMNVSTLELGDSALYLCASSLAGIGYSPLHFGNGTRLTVT.

This chain links TRBV30 with TRBJ1-5; the match to TRBD1 covers 8 bases. From germline, CDR1 is GTSNPN and CDR2 SVGIG (reference sequence). This CDR3 comprises 16 residues. J lost 9 bases, V lost 2 bases, and 15 bases had no gene match. CDR3 region: CAWSSLPGQVQGPQHF. The DNA for the CDR3 is TGTGCCTGGAGTTCGCTTCCGGGACAGGTCCAGGGGCCCCAGCATTTT.

This chain connects TRBV29-1 to TRBJ2-5; 7 bases agree with TRBD1. CDR1 SQVTM and CDR2 ANQGSEA come from the germline V gene. With 5 bases clipped from V and 5 bases from J, the junction kept 5 bases outside the gene matches. The CDR3 has 12 residues. The CDR3 loop is CSVPQGIETQYF. CDR3 in DNA: TGCAGCGTTCCACAGGGGATTGAGACCCAGTACTTC. Together with reference TRBV29-1 and TRBJ2-5, the CDR3 gives the full variable domain: SAVISQKPSRDICQRGTSLTIQCQVDSQVTMMFWYRQQPGQSLTLIATANQGSEATYESGFVIDKFPISRPNLTFSTLTVSNMSPEDSSIYLCSVPQGIETQYFGPGTRLLVL.

Points on this clone: At one of its ends the junction is not consistent with the germline gene, which may arise from a read error. The chain couples TRBV7-7 to TRBJ2-5; 8 positions agree with TRBD1. The CDR3 has 14 residues. Looked up from germline, CDR1 is SSHAT and CDR2 is FNYEAQ (reference sequence). Here the CDR3 reads CASSLDRDGETQYF. CDR3 DNA sequence: TGTGCTAGCAGCCTGGACAGGGACGGGGAGACCCAGTACTTC.